The rows below give T cell receptor beta chains drawn from one sample of a study of blood T cell repertoires in COVID-19. Clones were sequenced by immunoSEQ multiplex PCR, and TCRdb holds only the in-frame ones, with some missing. This sample has under 150,000 clones, with approximately 80% found just once. Sequenced material: peripheral blood. The receptors were sampled from a human donor with acute or convalescent COVID-19. The donor label of this sample is uncertain. Both conserved end residues are part of each CDR3. A D gene is named only where the DNA matches it firmly. Only some rows state a clone size, as once, few, many or a class for expanded clones.

d_call: NA
clone_size: NA
j_call: TRBJ2-1
v_call: TRBV27
cdr3_nt: TGTGCCAGCAGTTTAGGACAGAGCTACAATGAGCAGTTCTTC
cdr3_aa: CASSLGQSYNEQFF

d_call: TRBD1
clone_size: NA
j_call: TRBJ1-1
v_call: TRBV30
cdr3_nt: TGTGCCTGGAGTGTATGGGGACAGGGTATAACTGAAGCTTTCTTT
cdr3_aa: CAWSVWGQGITEAFF

d_call: TRBD2
clone_size: once
j_call: TRBJ2-1
v_call: TRBV9
cdr3_nt: TGTGCCAGCAGCGCCGCTAGCGGGGTGACGAATGAGCAGTTCTTC
cdr3_aa: CASSAASGVTNEQFF

d_call: NA
clone_size: NA
j_call: TRBJ1-5
v_call: TRBV5-6
cdr3_nt: TGTGCCAGCAGCTGGGGGCAGGGACACCAGCCCCAGCATTTT
cdr3_aa: CASSWGQGHQPQHF

d_call: NA
clone_size: NA
j_call: TRBJ1-5
v_call: TRBV6-5
cdr3_nt: TGTGCCAGCAGTTACGGAGGTAATCAGCCCCAGCATTTT
cdr3_aa: CASSYGGNQPQHF

d_call: NA
clone_size: once
j_call: TRBJ1-2
v_call: TRBV10-3
cdr3_nt: TGTGCCATCAGTGAGTCTGAGGGGGACCTTGGCTACACCTTC
cdr3_aa: CAISESEGDLGYTF

d_call: TRBD1
clone_size: NA
j_call: TRBJ1-6
v_call: TRBV7-2
cdr3_nt: TGTGCCAGCAGCCACGGGCGAGGACAGGGCAGTTCACCCCTCCACTTT
cdr3_aa: CASSHGRGQGSSPLHF

d_call: TRBD1
clone_size: NA
j_call: TRBJ1-5
v_call: TRBV7-9
cdr3_nt: TGTGCCAGCAGCTTAGGCCGGGACAGGGCTCCTCATCAGCCCCAGCATTTT
cdr3_aa: CASSLGRDRAPHQPQHF

d_call: TRBD1
clone_size: NA
j_call: TRBJ2-2
v_call: TRBV2
cdr3_nt: TGTGCCAGCACTCCGACAGGGCCGAACACCGGGGAGCTGTTTTTT
cdr3_aa: CASTPTGPNTGELFF

d_call: TRBD1
clone_size: NA
j_call: TRBJ1-2
v_call: TRBV24-1
cdr3_nt: TGTGCCACCAGTGCCCCATGGACAGGGGGCGGGTATGGCTACACCTTC
cdr3_aa: CATSAPWTGGGYGYTF

d_call: NA
clone_size: once
j_call: TRBJ1-6
v_call: TRBV30
cdr3_nt: TGTGCCTGGAGTGTCCTACAGGGAGGGAATTCACCCCTCCACTTT
cdr3_aa: CAWSVLQGGNSPLHF

d_call: TRBD2
clone_size: once
j_call: TRBJ2-3
v_call: TRBV4-1
cdr3_nt: TGCGCCAGCAGCCAAGGGCGGGGGGCAGATACGCAGTATTTT
cdr3_aa: CASSQGRGADTQYF

d_call: TRBD1
clone_size: NA
j_call: TRBJ1-6
v_call: TRBV11-1
cdr3_nt: TGTGCCAGCAGCTTATTGGGGACAGGGGCTGCGCTCCTCCACTTT
cdr3_aa: CASSLLGTGAALLHF

d_call: NA
clone_size: once
j_call: TRBJ2-2
v_call: TRBV5-4
cdr3_nt: TGTGCCAGCAGCTTGGGGAGCACCGGGGAGCTGTTTTTT
cdr3_aa: CASSLGSTGELFF

d_call: NA
clone_size: NA
j_call: TRBJ1-6
v_call: TRBV12-3/TRBV12-4
cdr3_nt: TGTGCCAGCAGTTTACAGGATAATTCACCCCTCCACTTT
cdr3_aa: CASSLQDNSPLHF

d_call: NA
clone_size: NA
j_call: TRBJ1-1
v_call: TRBV6-5
cdr3_nt: TGTGCCAGCAGGACCAGGGGCGGTGAAGCTTTCTTT
cdr3_aa: CASRTRGGEAFF

d_call: NA
clone_size: once
j_call: TRBJ1-2
v_call: TRBV19
cdr3_nt: TGTGCCAGTAGTATGGCCCGGGGGTCGTATGGCTACACCTTC
cdr3_aa: CASSMARGSYGYTF

d_call: NA
clone_size: NA
j_call: TRBJ2-2
v_call: TRBV15
cdr3_nt: TGTGCCACCAGCAGAGATTGGTCCCGGGGAAGCACCGGGGAGCTGTTTTTT
cdr3_aa: CATSRDWSRGSTGELFF

d_call: TRBD2
clone_size: NA
j_call: TRBJ2-5
v_call: TRBV11-2
cdr3_nt: TGTGCCAGCAGCTCAGGCCTAGCGGGGATCCAAGAGACCCAGTACTTC
cdr3_aa: CASSSGLAGIQETQYF

d_call: NA
clone_size: NA
j_call: TRBJ2-4
v_call: TRBV29-1
cdr3_nt: TGCAGCGTTGGGACAGGGAGGGGCAAAAACATTCAGTACTTC
cdr3_aa: CSVGTGRGKNIQYF

d_call: NA
clone_size: once
j_call: TRBJ2-3
v_call: TRBV5-8
cdr3_nt: TGTGCCAGCAGGTGGAGAGGAGATACGCAGTATTTT
cdr3_aa: CASRWRGDTQYF

d_call: NA
clone_size: once
j_call: TRBJ2-3
v_call: TRBV24-1
cdr3_nt: TGTGCCACCAGTGGAGGGGGAAAGACAGGACCAAGCACAGATACGCAGTATTTT
cdr3_aa: CATSGGGKTGPSTDTQYF

d_call: NA
clone_size: NA
j_call: TRBJ2-3
v_call: TRBV6-5
cdr3_nt: TGTGCCAGCAGCTTCTGGGCGGGGCTCACAGATACGCAGTATTTT
cdr3_aa: CASSFWAGLTDTQYF

d_call: NA
clone_size: NA
j_call: TRBJ1-1
v_call: TRBV5-5
cdr3_nt: TGTGCCAGCAGCTTGGCTTCCAGGCGGCAGGGGAACACTGAAGCTTTCTTT
cdr3_aa: CASSLASRRQGNTEAFF

d_call: NA
clone_size: NA
j_call: TRBJ2-1
v_call: TRBV29-1
cdr3_nt: TGCAGCGTTGCGGGCTACAATGAGCAGTTCTTC
cdr3_aa: CSVAGYNEQFF